The clone carrying this T cell receptor (beta chain) has a handful of counts. The data derive from a study of blood T cells in healthy people across ages. Primers used in a second PCR of about 6 to 11 cycles were a sample-barcoded 5' primer and a J-beta primer mix. TCRdb itself ran the 5' RACE reads through MiXCR, one entry per CDR3 protein. The sample lists around 800,000 distinct CDR3 sequences, around 24% occurring once. The CDR3 spans 15 residues. Germline-derived CDR1 and CDR2 are SGHTA and FQGNSA. The V end was cut by 7 bases, the J end by 2 bases, with 16 bases between. These same records also appear under a second study, on T cells of mothers and their children.

The material sequenced was blood. The J gene is TRBJ2-3, the V gene TRBV7-2, with D perhaps given as TRBD1 or TRBD2 (5 bases each). This receptor was identified in a boy aged 5-17 years in good health. CDR3 amino acids: CASITRGPFTDTQYF. CDR3 bases: TGTGCCAGCATCACCCGGGGCCCTTTCACAGATACGCAGTATTTT.